These T cell receptor beta chains were read from a single sample in a study of T cells after yellow fever vaccination. In TCRdb, the 5' RACE reads were re-called with MiXCR into one record per CDR3 protein. The repertoire holds hundreds of thousands of distinct CDR3 sequences, with around 19% as singletons. The sequenced sample was PBMCs, obtained before the yellow fever booster vaccination. These receptor sequences come from a man between 18 and 29 years old who received the YFV17D yellow fever vaccine. Both conserved end residues are part of each CDR3. D genes are given only for firm matches. The listing skips clone size in some rows; elsewhere it reads once, few, many or a size class.

clone size: -; J gene: TRBJ2-2; V gene: TRBV7-3; D gene: -; CDR3 DNA: TGTGCCAGCAGTTACGTAGGGGAAACCGGGGAGCTGTTTTTT; CDR3 protein: CASSYVGETGELFF
clone size: few; J gene: TRBJ1-1; V gene: TRBV20-1; D gene: -; CDR3 DNA: TGCAGTGCAGGAGAGGGACACGCAAACACTGAAGCTTTCTTT; CDR3 protein: CSAGEGHANTEAFF
clone size: -; J gene: TRBJ2-1; V gene: TRBV12-3/TRBV12-4; D gene: -; CDR3 DNA: TGTGCCAGCAGTTTCGCGCCTAGACAGAACAATGAGCAGTTCTTC; CDR3 protein: CASSFAPRQNNEQFF
clone size: few; J gene: TRBJ1-3; V gene: TRBV6-2/TRBV6-3; D gene: -; CDR3 DNA: TGTGCCAGCAGCCTGACAGAGCCTTCTGGAAACACCATATATTTT; CDR3 protein: CASSLTEPSGNTIYF
clone size: few; J gene: TRBJ1-1; V gene: TRBV7-9; D gene: TRBD1; CDR3 DNA: TGTGCCAGCAGCTTAGACAGGGGACACACTGAAGCTTTCTTT; CDR3 protein: CASSLDRGHTEAFF
clone size: -; J gene: TRBJ2-5; V gene: TRBV7-9; D gene: -; CDR3 DNA: TGTGCCAGCAGCCCAGGGATCGGCAGGGTCGGGGAGACCCAGTACTTC; CDR3 protein: CASSPGIGRVGETQYF
clone size: few; J gene: TRBJ1-5; V gene: TRBV19; D gene: -; CDR3 DNA: TGTGCCAGTAAGGGGGTAGGTCAGCCCCAGCATTTT; CDR3 protein: CASKGVGQPQHF
clone size: -; J gene: TRBJ2-2; V gene: TRBV4-3; D gene: TRBD1; CDR3 DNA: TGCGCCAGCAGCCAAGAGCTGAGGGGGCTGTTCACCGGGGAGCTGTTTTTT; CDR3 protein: CASSQELRGLFTGELFF
clone size: -; J gene: TRBJ2-2; V gene: TRBV5-5; D gene: -; CDR3 DNA: TGTGCCAGCAGCTTGCGGAGGGACCCCACCGGGGAGCTGTTTTTT; CDR3 protein: CASSLRRDPTGELFF
clone size: few; J gene: TRBJ2-7; V gene: TRBV6-2/TRBV6-3; D gene: -; CDR3 DNA: TGTGCCAGCGCCCCGGGATCCTCCTACGAGCAGTACTTC; CDR3 protein: CASAPGSSYEQYF
clone size: -; J gene: TRBJ1-1; V gene: TRBV3-1; D gene: -; CDR3 DNA: TGTGCCAGCAGCCAAGATCCAGGGAGGGAAACTGAAGCTTTCTTT; CDR3 protein: CASSQDPGRETEAFF
clone size: many; J gene: TRBJ2-7; V gene: TRBV7-3; D gene: -; CDR3 DNA: TGTGCCAGCAGCCGGGACGCCGGATACGAGCAGTACTTC; CDR3 protein: CASSRDAGYEQYF
clone size: few; J gene: TRBJ2-3; V gene: TRBV6-6; D gene: TRBD2; CDR3 DNA: TGTGCCAGCAGTCCTTCTAGCGGGGGCCCGCACTCGCAGTATTTT; CDR3 protein: CASSPSSGGPHSQYF